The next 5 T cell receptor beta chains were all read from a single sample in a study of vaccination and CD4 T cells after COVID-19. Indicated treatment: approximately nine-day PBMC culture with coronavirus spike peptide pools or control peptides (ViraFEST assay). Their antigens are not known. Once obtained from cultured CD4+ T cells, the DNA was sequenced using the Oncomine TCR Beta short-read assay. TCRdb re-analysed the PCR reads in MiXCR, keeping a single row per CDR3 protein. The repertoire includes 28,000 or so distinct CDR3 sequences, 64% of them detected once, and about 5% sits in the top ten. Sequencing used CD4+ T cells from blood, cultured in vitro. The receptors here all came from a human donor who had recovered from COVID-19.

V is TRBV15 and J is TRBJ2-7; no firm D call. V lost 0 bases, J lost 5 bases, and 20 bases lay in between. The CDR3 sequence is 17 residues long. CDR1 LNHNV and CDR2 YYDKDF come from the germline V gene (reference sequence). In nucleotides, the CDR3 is TGTGCCACCAGCAGAGATGGTGGTTATGAGGCACTGGACGAGCAGTACTTC. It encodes CATSRDGGYEALDEQYF.

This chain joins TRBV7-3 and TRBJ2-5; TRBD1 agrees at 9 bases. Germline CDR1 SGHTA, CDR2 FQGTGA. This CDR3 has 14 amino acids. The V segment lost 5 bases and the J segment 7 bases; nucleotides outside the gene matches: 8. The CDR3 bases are TGTGCCAGCAGCGTACAGGGGGCGACAGGGACCCAGTACTTC. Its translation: CASSVQGATGTQYF.

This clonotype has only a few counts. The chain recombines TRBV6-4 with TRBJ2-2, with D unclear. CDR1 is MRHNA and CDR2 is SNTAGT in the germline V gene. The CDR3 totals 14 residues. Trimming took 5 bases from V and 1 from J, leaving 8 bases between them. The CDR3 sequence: CASSNTMNTGELFF. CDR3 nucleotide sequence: TGTGCCAGCAGTAACACCATGAACACCGGGGAGCTGTTTTTT.

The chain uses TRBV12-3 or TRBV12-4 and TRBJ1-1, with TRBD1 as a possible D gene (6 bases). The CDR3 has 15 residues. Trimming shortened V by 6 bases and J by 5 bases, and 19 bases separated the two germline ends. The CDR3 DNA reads TGTGCCAGCAGACTCACCTTGGTAGGGGGAACTGAAGCTTTCTTT. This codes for CASRLTLVGGTEAFF.

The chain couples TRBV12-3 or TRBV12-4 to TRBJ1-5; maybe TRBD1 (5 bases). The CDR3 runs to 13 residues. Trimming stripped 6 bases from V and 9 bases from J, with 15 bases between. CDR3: CASRPRDFGPQHF. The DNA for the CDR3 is TGTGCCAGCAGGCCCCGGGACTTTGGGCCCCAGCATTTT.